This TCR beta chain was captured by sequencing in a study of blood T cell repertoires in COVID-19. Study background: Collection of acute and convalescent COVID-19 samples took place in the United States, Italy and Spain. PBMCs, B-cell-depleted T cells, or T cells were the source of the cDNA or gDNA that made up the material.

The method was immunoSEQ multiplex PCR; TCRdb's version includes in-frame clones alone and lacks a portion of them. The sample has nearly 35,000 clones, around 90% seen once. Germline values: CDR1 SGHTA, CDR2 FQGNSA. CDR3 length equals 18 residues. J lost 4 bases, V lost 5 bases, and 14 bases had no gene match. Material: peripheral blood. V and J are TRBV7-2 and TRBJ2-1; 10 nucleotides match TRBD2. The receptor comes from a man between 65 and 85 years old with acute or convalescent COVID-19. This CDR3 reads CASSTPAGGRGGYNEQFF. As DNA, the CDR3 is TGTGCCAGCAGCACCCCAGCGGGAGGGAGAGGCGGGTACAATGAGCAGTTCTTC.